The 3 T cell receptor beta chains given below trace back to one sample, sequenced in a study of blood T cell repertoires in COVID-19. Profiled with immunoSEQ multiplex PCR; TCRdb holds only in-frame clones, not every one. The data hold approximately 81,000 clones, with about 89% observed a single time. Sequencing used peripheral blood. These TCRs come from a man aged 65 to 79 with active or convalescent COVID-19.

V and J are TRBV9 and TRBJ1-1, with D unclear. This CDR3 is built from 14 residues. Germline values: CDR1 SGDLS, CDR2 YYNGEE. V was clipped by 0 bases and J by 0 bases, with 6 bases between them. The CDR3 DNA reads TGTGCCAGCAGCGTAGCCGCAGTGAACACTGAAGCTTTCTTT. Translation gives CASSVAAVNTEAFF.

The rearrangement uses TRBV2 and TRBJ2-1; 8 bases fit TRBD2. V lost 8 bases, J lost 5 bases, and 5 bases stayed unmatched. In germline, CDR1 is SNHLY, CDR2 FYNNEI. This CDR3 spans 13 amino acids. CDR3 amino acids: CASLAGTDNEQFF. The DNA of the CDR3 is TGTGCCAGCTTAGCGGGGACGGACAATGAGCAGTTCTTC.

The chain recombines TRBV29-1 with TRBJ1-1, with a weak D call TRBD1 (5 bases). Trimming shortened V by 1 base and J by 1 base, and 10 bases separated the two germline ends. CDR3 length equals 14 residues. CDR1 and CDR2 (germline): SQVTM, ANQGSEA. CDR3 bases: TGCAGCGTTGAAGTGCGGGGCGCGAACACTGAAGCTTTCTTT. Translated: CSVEVRGANTEAFF.